A single sample is the source of the 27 T cell receptor beta chains below, sequenced in a study of T-cell reconstitution after alpha-beta-depleted transplantation in children. Using unique molecular identifiers, the investigators prepared the TCRbeta library. TCRdb redid the calling of the PCR reads with MiXCR, one entry per CDR3 protein. The sample lists 700,000 to 950,000 distinct CDR3 sequences; about 15% were seen once. Specimen: PBMCs, mostly from graft donor cells, collected 360 days after TCRalphabeta/CD19-depleted stem cell transplant. Receptor source: a male patient between 5 and 17 years old who had a stem cell transplant for acute lymphoblastic leukemia, so the T cells may come from the graft donor.

The chain is built from TRBV2 and TRBJ1-5; D uncertain. Germline CDR1 SNHLY, CDR2 FYNNEI. CDR3 size: 12 residues. With 1 base removed from V and 6 bases from J, the gap between germline ends came to 4 bases. The CDR3 region has the DNA TGTGCCAGCAGTGAAGGGTCTCAGCCCCAGCATTTT. The encoded protein is CASSEGSQPQHF. Using reference TRBV2 and TRBJ1-5 for the parts outside the CDR3, the full variable domain is EPEVTQTPSHQVTQMGQEVILRCVPISNHLYFYWYRQILGQKVEFLVSFYNNEISEKSEIFDDQFSVERPDGSNFTLKIRSTKLEDSAMYFCASSEGSQPQHFGDGTRLSIL.

The chain employs TRBV5-1 and TRBJ1-2; 12 positions match TRBD1. The germline V gene has CDR1 SGHRS and CDR2 YFSETQ. With V trimmed by 4 bases and J by 4 bases, 8 bases remained unmatched. This CDR3 has 16 amino acids. The CDR3 here is CASSEPGQGAFYGYTF. DNA for the CDR3: TGCGCCAGCAGCGAACCGGGACAGGGGGCTTTCTATGGCTACACCTTC.

The chain joins TRBV5-1 to TRBJ1-4; D remains unclear. This CDR3 is 16 amino acids long. Trimming took 3 bases from V and 0 from J, leaving 12 bases between them. The germline V gene encodes CDR1 SGHRS and CDR2 YFSETQ. The CDR3 nucleotides read TGCGCCAGCAGCTCAAGGCAGGTTGCAACTAATGAAAAACTGTTTTTT. Protein: CASSSRQVATNEKLFF.

This clonotype was seen ten or more times. This sequence joins TRBV27 and TRBJ2-7; D remains unclear. The CDR3 spans 9 residues. Trimming took 8 bases from V and 3 from J, leaving 2 bases between them. Looked up from germline, CDR1 is MNHEY and CDR2 is SMNVEV (reference sequence). The CDR3 DNA reads TGTGCCAGCGGCTACGAGCAGTACTTC. Amino acid sequence: CASGYEQYF.

CDR3 DNA sequence: TGCAGTGCTAGAGATCGGGGAGGCACAGATACGCAGTATTTT. Translating gives CSARDRGGTDTQYF. The chain couples TRBV20-1 to TRBJ2-3, with TRBD2 as a possible D gene (5 bases). The germline V gene encodes CDR1 DFQATT and CDR2 SNEGSKA (reference sequence). V dropped 0 bases and J dropped 1 base, with 8 bases sitting between them. The CDR3 is 14 residues long.

The rearrangement uses TRBV5-1 and TRBJ2-7; 7 bases are a match to TRBD1. Germline CDR1 SGHRS, CDR2 YFSETQ. This CDR3 has 15 amino acids. After removal of 1 base from V and 3 bases from J, the junction contained 7 bases not matched to a gene. This CDR3 is CASSLNRDRVYEQYF. In DNA, the CDR3 is TGCGCCAGCAGCTTGAATCGCGACAGGGTCTACGAGCAGTACTTC.

This clonotype showed up just a few times. This chain connects TRBV20-1 to TRBJ2-7; a possible D gene is TRBD2 (5 bases). Germline V CDR1 and CDR2: DFQATT, SNEGSKA (reference sequence). The length of the CDR3 is 14 residues. Trimming took off 1 base at V and 4 bases at J, with 14 bases between the two ends. CDR3: CSARASSPGYEQYF. CDR3 nucleotide sequence: TGCAGTGCTAGAGCTAGCTCCCCCGGGTACGAGCAGTACTTC.

This clonotype was seen only a few times. V usage is TRBV15 and J usage is TRBJ2-5, with 7 nucleotides matching TRBD2. The CDR3 is made up of 17 amino acids. The trim removed 3 bases at V and 2 bases at J, leaving 12 bases unmatched. Germline CDR1 and CDR2: LNHNV and YYDKDF (reference sequence). The CDR3 protein is CATSSPWLADYQETQYF. The CDR3 DNA sequence: TGTGCCACCAGCAGTCCTTGGCTAGCGGACTATCAAGAGACCCAGTACTTC.

This clonotype occurred once. The chain recombines TRBV7-6 with TRBJ2-1; 10 bases map to TRBD2. V lost 2 bases to trimming and J lost 5 bases; unmatched junction nucleotides: 3. Germline CDR1 and CDR2: SGHVS and FNYEAQ. CDR3 length: 15 residues. The CDR3: CASSLLAGEDNEQFF. CDR3 nucleotides: TGTGCCAGCAGCTTACTAGCGGGAGAGGACAATGAGCAGTTCTTC.

This clonotype has only a few counts. The J gene is TRBJ2-7, the V gene TRBV21-1; the D segment call TRBD1 is taken from the table without a DNA check. TRBV21-1 is reported as a pseudogene. The CDR3 totals 14 residues. CDR3 loop: CASSPLWGSYEQYF. CDR3 nucleotides: TGTGCCAGCAGCCCCCTATGGGGCTCCTACGAGCAGTACTTC.

The CDR3 here is CASSLVGRVQETQYF. The CDR3 coding sequence is TGTGCCAGCAGCTTAGTGGGGAGGGTTCAAGAGACCCAGTACTTC. V gene TRBV7-9 combines with J gene TRBJ2-5, with 7 bases identical to TRBD2. V was clipped by 1 base and J by 2 bases; unmatched bases: 4. CDR1 and CDR2 (germline): SEHNR, FQNEAQ (reference sequence). The CDR3 spans 15 residues.

This clonotype appeared many times. The rearrangement uses TRBV5-1 and TRBJ1-1; D unclear. The CDR3 length is 13 residues. V was shortened by 1 base and J by 1 base, with 5 bases between the two germline ends. Germline CDR1 SGHRS, CDR2 YFSETQ. DNA of the CDR3: TGCGCCAGCAGCTTGCTAACGAACACTGAAGCTTTCTTT. Amino acid sequence: CASSLLTNTEAFF.

Many counts were recorded for this clonotype. The chain recombines TRBV12-3 or TRBV12-4 with TRBJ1-1; perhaps TRBD1 as D (6 bases). The CDR3 runs 14 residues. Trimming removed 3 bases at V and 1 base at J, with 9 bases between. CDR3 amino acids: CASSFYRENTEAFF. CDR3 in DNA: TGTGCCAGCAGTTTCTACAGGGAGAACACTGAAGCTTTCTTT.

This rearrangement joins TRBV20-1 to TRBJ2-7, with 7 bases matching TRBD2. CDR1 is DFQATT, CDR2 SNEGSKA, per germline (reference sequence). V shed 0 bases and J 1 base; nucleotides not matched to a gene: 6. CDR3 length equals 15 residues. The CDR3 sequence: CSARDSTSASYEQYF. The DNA for the CDR3 is TGCAGTGCTAGAGATAGTACTAGCGCTTCCTACGAGCAGTACTTC.

This clonotype was seen many times. The chain links TRBV7-8 to TRBJ2-3, with D possibly matching TRBD2 (6 bases). V was shortened by 1 base and J by 5 bases, with 10 bases between the two germline ends. This CDR3 comprises 14 residues. Per the germline V gene, CDR1 is SGHVS and CDR2 is FQNEAQ. CDR3 loop: CASSLDGRRDTQYF. CDR3 coding DNA: TGTGCCAGCAGCTTAGACGGGAGAAGAGATACGCAGTATTTT. Full variable domain (rest looked up from reference TRBV7-8 and TRBJ2-3): GAGVSQSPRYKVAKRGQDVALRCDPISGHVSLFWYQQALGQGPEFLTYFQNEAQLDKSGLPSDRFFAERPEGSVSTLKIQRTQQEDSAVYLCASSLDGRRDTQYFGPGTRLTVL.

This clonotype has just one count. The CDR3 DNA sequence: TGCAGTGCTAGACGGATGCAGGGCACCTACGAGCAGTACTTC. It specifies CSARRMQGTYEQYF. V gene TRBV20-1 combines with J gene TRBJ2-7, with TRBD1 as a possible D gene (5 bases). Trimming removed 2 bases at V and 2 bases at J, with 13 bases between. Germline CDR1 is DFQATT and CDR2 is SNEGSKA (reference sequence). The CDR3 is 14 residues long.

This clonotype was counted only a few times. DNA for the CDR3: TGTGCCAGCAGCCCGAGGGCAGGCTCTGGAAACACCATATATTTT. Translation gives CASSPRAGSGNTIYF. This rearrangement joins TRBV13 to TRBJ1-3; no clear D gene. V lost 5 bases and J 0 bases, leaving 11 bases between the germline ends. Per the germline V gene, CDR1 is PRHDT and CDR2 is FYEKMQ (reference sequence). This CDR3 region has 15 residues.

This clonotype has only a few counts. J is TRBJ2-7 and V is TRBV4-1, with a possible D match to TRBD1 (7 bases). V gave up 1 base and J gave up 4 bases, with 17 bases separating them. The CDR3 is made up of 16 amino acids. CDR1 and CDR2 (germline): MGHRA, YSYEKL. The CDR3 nucleotides read TGCGCCAGCAGCCAAGCTCGAGACAGGGAGGTTTACGAGCAGTACTTC. As protein: CASSQARDREVYEQYF.

This chain joins TRBV24-1 and TRBJ2-1, with 9 bases matching TRBD1. The CDR3 has 20 residues. V was clipped by 3 bases and J by 0 bases; unmatched bases: 14. Germline V CDR1 and CDR2: KGHDR, SFDVKD. CDR3 in DNA: TGTGCCACCAGTGATCCTCCGGGACAGGGATTCTTGAGCTCCTACAATGAGCAGTTCTTC. It translates to CATSDPPGQGFLSSYNEQFF.

The chain is built from TRBV29-1 and TRBJ1-2, with D tentatively TRBD1 (5 bases). V lost 4 bases, J lost 4 bases, and 13 bases lay in between. The CDR3 is 13 residues long. The germline V gene encodes CDR1 SQVTM and CDR2 ANQGSEA. CDR3 sequence reads: CSVGRGGGYGYTF. The CDR3 DNA reads TGCAGCGTTGGACGTGGGGGAGGCTATGGCTACACCTTC.

The sample holds a few counts of this clonotype. This chain connects TRBV18 to TRBJ2-1; D gene uncertain. The CDR3 is 16 amino acids. Looked up from germline, CDR1 is KGHSH and CDR2 is LQKENI. Deletions cut 4 bases from V and 7 bases from J, with 20 bases between. The CDR3, as DNA: TGTGCCAGCTCACTAATCGGTGTGATAGGTAAAAATGAGCAGTTCTTC. It yields the protein CASSLIGVIGKNEQFF.

V and J are TRBV5-1 and TRBJ2-1; D is possibly TRBD2 (6 bases). The CDR3 runs 16 residues. Trimming removed 3 bases from V and 6 bases from J, with 19 bases in between. CDR1 is SGHRS and CDR2 is YFSETQ in the germline V gene. The CDR3, as DNA: TGCGCCAGCAGCTACCTCGGGGGTATCGGGTTCAATGAGCAGTTCTTC. Translation: CASSYLGGIGFNEQFF.

This clonotype came up many times. The J gene is TRBJ2-3, the V gene TRBV20-1, with TRBD1 matching 7 bases. This CDR3 contains 15 residues. The junction had 8 bases not matched to a gene; V was cut back by 4 bases and J by 1 base. From germline, CDR1 is DFQATT and CDR2 SNEGSKA (reference sequence). The CDR3 reads CSANPRTGRTDTQYF. CDR3 in DNA: TGCAGTGCTAATCCTCGGACAGGCCGCACAGATACGCAGTATTTT.

This chain uses TRBV24-1 with TRBJ2-5; 7 positions match TRBD1. The CDR3 totals 14 residues. J lost 5 bases, V lost 1 base, and 3 bases had no gene match. Germline V gene lookup returns CDR1 KGHDR and CDR2 SFDVKD. DNA of the CDR3: TGTGCCACCAGTGATTTAACAGGGGCGGAGACCCAGTACTTC. Protein product: CATSDLTGAETQYF.

This clonotype appeared a few times. The V gene is TRBV5-5, the J gene TRBJ2-7, with D tentatively TRBD1 or TRBD2 (5 bases each). Germline V CDR1 and CDR2: SGHKS, YYEKEE (reference sequence). CDR3 size: 14 residues. V dropped 5 bases and J dropped 2 bases, with 14 bases sitting between them. CDR3 loop: CASSEWMGAYEQYF. CDR3 coding DNA: TGTGCCAGCAGTGAGTGGATGGGGGCCTACGAGCAGTACTTC.

This clonotype came up many times. This rearrangement joins TRBV18 to TRBJ2-1, with 7 bases lining up with TRBD2. CDR1 KGHSH and CDR2 LQKENI come from the germline V gene. The trim removed 3 bases at V and 4 bases at J, leaving 3 bases unmatched. The CDR3 has 14 residues. Here the CDR3 DNA reads TGTGCCAGCTCACCTAGCGGGCGATACAATGAGCAGTTCTTC. Its translation is CASSPSGRYNEQFF.

This clonotype has only a few counts. J is TRBJ2-3 and V is TRBV6-1; 7 nucleotides align to TRBD2. The V segment lost 5 bases and the J segment 1 base; nucleotides outside the gene matches: 12. The CDR3 is 17 amino acids. CDR1 and CDR2 (germline): MNHNS, SASEGT. The CDR3: CASSQKLAGARTDTQYF. The CDR3, as DNA: TGTGCCAGCAGTCAGAAATTAGCGGGCGCGCGCACAGATACGCAGTATTTT.